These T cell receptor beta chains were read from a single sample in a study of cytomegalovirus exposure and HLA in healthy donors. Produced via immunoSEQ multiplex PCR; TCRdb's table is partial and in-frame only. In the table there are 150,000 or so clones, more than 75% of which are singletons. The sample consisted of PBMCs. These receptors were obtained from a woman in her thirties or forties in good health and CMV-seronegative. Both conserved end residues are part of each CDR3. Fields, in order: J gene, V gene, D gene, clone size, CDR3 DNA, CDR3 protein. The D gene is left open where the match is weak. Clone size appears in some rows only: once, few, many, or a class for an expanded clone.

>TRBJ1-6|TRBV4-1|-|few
TGCGCCAGCAGCCAAGATAGGAGGGGATCGCCCCTCCACTTT
CASSQDRRGSPLHF
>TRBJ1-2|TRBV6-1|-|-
TGTGCCAGCAGTGTCTTTAGGTTACACAGGGAGTATGGCTACACCTTC
CASSVFRLHREYGYTF
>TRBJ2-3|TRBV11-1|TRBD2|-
TGTGCCAGCAGCTTTCAAGCGGGGGGATTAGATACGCAGTATTTT
CASSFQAGGLDTQYF
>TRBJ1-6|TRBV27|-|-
TGTGCCAGCAGGATCCGGGGAAATAATTCACCCCTCCACTTT
CASRIRGNNSPLHF
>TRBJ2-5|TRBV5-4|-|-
TGTGCCAGCAGCAACCCGACAGGTCAAGAGACCCAGTACTTC
CASSNPTGQETQYF
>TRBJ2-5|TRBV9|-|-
TGTGCCAGCAGCGTAGCTAATTTAGCGGTGACCCAGTACTTC
CASSVANLAVTQYF
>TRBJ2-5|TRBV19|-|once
TGTGCCAGTAGTATGCAAGGGGTACAAGAGACCCAGTACTTC
CASSMQGVQETQYF
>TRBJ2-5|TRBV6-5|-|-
TGTGCCAGCAGTCGGGAAGTACCGGGGTCGGAGACCCAGTACTTC
CASSREVPGSETQYF
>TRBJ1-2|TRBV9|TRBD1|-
TGTGCCAGCAGCGCAATCCGGGACAGGGGACTTATCGATGGCTACACCTTC
CASSAIRDRGLIDGYTF
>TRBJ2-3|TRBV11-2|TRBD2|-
TGTGCCAGCACCAACGGACTAGCTGCGCAGTATTTT
CASTNGLAAQYF
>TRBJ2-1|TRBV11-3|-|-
TGTGCCAGCAGCTTAGATCTCGACAATGAGCAGTTCTTC
CASSLDLDNEQFF
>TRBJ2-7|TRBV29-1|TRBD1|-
TGCAGCGTTAAACGTTCCGGGACAGGGGACATATACGAGCAGTACTTC
CSVKRSGTGDIYEQYF
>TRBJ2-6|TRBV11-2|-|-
TGTGCCAGCAGCTTACAGTTTTCTGGGGCCAACGGCCTGACTTTC
CASSLQFSGANGLTF
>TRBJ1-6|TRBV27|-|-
TGTGCCAGCAGGATCGGGGTGAGCAATTCACCCCTCCACTTT
CASRIGVSNSPLHF
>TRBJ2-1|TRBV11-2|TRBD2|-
TGTGCCAGCAGCTCCCGGGAGGGCCCTGAGCAGTTCTTC
CASSSREGPEQFF
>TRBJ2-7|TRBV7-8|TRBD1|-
TGTGCCAGCAGCGCTACTGCCGGGACAGGAGGCTACGAGCAGTACTTC
CASSATAGTGGYEQYF
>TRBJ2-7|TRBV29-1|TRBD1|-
TGCAGCGTTGAATGGACAGGGGTATCCTACGAGCAGTACTTC
CSVEWTGVSYEQYF
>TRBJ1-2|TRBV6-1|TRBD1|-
TGTGCCAGCAGTGAAGACGGGACAGGGGTCGGCTACACCTTC
CASSEDGTGVGYTF
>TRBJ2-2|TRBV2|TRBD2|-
TGTGCCAGCAGTAATCCGGGACTAGCGGGAGTAACCGGGGAGCTGTTTTTT
CASSNPGLAGVTGELFF
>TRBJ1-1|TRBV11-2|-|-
TGTGCCAGCAGCTTACGGGGTCCTTCCACCCCCCCGAACACTGAAGCTTTCTTT
CASSLRGPSTPPNTEAFF
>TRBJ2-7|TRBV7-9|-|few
TGTTCCAGCAGCCCCACATCTAGCTACGAGCAGTACTTC
CSSSPTSSYEQYF
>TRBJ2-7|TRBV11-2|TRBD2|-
TGTGCCAGCAGCCCGGTCCGGGGGGTCCACTACGAGCAGTACTTC
CASSPVRGVHYEQYF
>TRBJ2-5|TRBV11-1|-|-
TGTGCCAGCAGCTTAGCCCTTCAGGAGACCCAGTACTTC
CASSLALQETQYF
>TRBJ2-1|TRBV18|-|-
TGTGCCAGCTCACCACGGGCGGGGCGAGGGGGCCGGGGCAATGAGCAGTTCTTC
CASSPRAGRGGRGNEQFF
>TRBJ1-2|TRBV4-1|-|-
TGCGCCAGCAGCCAATATACCCAGACAGGAGCAAAAAACTATGGCTACACCTTC
CASSQYTQTGAKNYGYTF
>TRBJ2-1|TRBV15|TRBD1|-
TGTGCCACCAGCCAAAAGGGACAGGGGAACAGTGAGCAGTTCTTC
CATSQKGQGNSEQFF
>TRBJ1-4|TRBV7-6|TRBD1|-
TGTGCCAGCAGCGCCCCTGAGACAGGGTTTGGTGAAAAACTGTTTTTT
CASSAPETGFGEKLFF
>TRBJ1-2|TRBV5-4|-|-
TGTGCCAGCAGCTTGAGGGGCAATAACTATGGCTACACCTTC
CASSLRGNNYGYTF
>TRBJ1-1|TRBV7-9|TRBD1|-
TGTGCCAGCAGCTTAGGAGACAGGGTGTCCGGTGAAGCTTTCTTT
CASSLGDRVSGEAFF
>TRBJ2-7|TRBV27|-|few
TGTGCCAGCAGTTTATCGCGGCAGGGACTCGAGTACGAGCAGTACTTC
CASSLSRQGLEYEQYF
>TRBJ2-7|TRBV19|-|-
TGTGCCAGTAGTATCTCCCTAGCGTCCACCTACGAGCAGTACTTC
CASSISLASTYEQYF
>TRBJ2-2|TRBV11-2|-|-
TGTGCCAGCAGCCTTTTAATCTGGTCAGGGAACACCGGGGAGCTGTTTTTT
CASSLLIWSGNTGELFF
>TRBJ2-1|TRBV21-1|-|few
TGTGCCAGCAGAGACAGGGCTTACAATGAGCAGTTCTTC
CASRDRAYNEQFF
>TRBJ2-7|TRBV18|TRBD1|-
TGTGCCAGCTCACCAGGGACAGGGGGCTACGAGCAGTACTTC
CASSPGTGGYEQYF
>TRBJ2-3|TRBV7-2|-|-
TGTGCCAGCAGCTTAACCTATACTAGCACAGATACGCAGTATTTT
CASSLTYTSTDTQYF
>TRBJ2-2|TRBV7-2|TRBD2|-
TGTGCCAGCAGCTTAGCCGGGGATGGTTTTGCGGGAGGGAGAACCGGGGAGCTGTTTTTT
CASSLAGDGFAGGRTGELFF
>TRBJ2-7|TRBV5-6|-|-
TGTGCCAGCAGCTTGGCCGCGACATCCACCTACGAGCAGTACTTC
CASSLAATSTYEQYF
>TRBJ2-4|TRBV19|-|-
TGTGCCAGTAGTATGTCAGTAGCCAAAAACATTCAGTACTTC
CASSMSVAKNIQYF
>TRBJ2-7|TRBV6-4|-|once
TGTGCCACCATTCCGCGGGGACTCGGCTACGAGCAGTACTTC
CATIPRGLGYEQYF
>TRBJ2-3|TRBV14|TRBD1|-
TGTGCCAGCAGCCAAGAAAGGGGGACAGCCGCGCAGTATTTT
CASSQERGTAAQYF
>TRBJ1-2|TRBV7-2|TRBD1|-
TGTGCCAGCAGCTCGGGAGGGACAGGGCCGTCTAACTATGGCTACACCTTC
CASSSGGTGPSNYGYTF